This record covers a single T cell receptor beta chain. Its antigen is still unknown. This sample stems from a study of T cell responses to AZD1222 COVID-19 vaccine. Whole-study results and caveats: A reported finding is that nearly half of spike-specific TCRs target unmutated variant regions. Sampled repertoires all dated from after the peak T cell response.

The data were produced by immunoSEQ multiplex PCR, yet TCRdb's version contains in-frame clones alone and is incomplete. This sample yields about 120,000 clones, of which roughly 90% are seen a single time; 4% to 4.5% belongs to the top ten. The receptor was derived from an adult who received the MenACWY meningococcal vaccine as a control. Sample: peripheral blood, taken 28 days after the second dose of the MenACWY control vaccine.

CDR3 bases: TGTGCCAGCAGCCCAAGCCCGGGTGGCGCTAACACTGAAGCTTTCTTT. The encoded protein is CASSPSPGGANTEAFF. This chain joins TRBV9 and TRBJ1-1; D remains ambiguous. The CDR3 contains 16 residues. Germline-derived CDR1 and CDR2 are SGDLS and YYNGEE. The germline V and J ends were trimmed by 4 bases and 2 bases, with 18 bases remaining between them.